This TCR beta chain was retrieved from a study of blood T cells in healthy people across ages. The use of a sample-barcoded 5' primer and a J-beta primer mix characterized a second PCR of about 7 to 12 cycles. MiXCR, applied by TCRdb to the 5' RACE reads, yields one record per CDR3 protein. The table records approximately 810,000 distinct CDR3 sequences, under 30% of them present only once. Samples had at least 6.5 million PBMCs isolated from them. Notes on the study in general: Diversity figures based on one million T cells were deemed too low.

This clonotype appeared a few times. The antigen remains undetermined. This CDR3 has 16 amino acids. Germline CDR1 is SGHTA and CDR2 is FQGNSA. V dropped 2 bases and J dropped 1 base, with 14 bases sitting between them. The clonotype comes from a woman of 80 years or more in good health. V usage is TRBV7-2 and J usage is TRBJ1-1; D possibly corresponds to TRBD1 (6 bases). The material sequenced was blood. The DNA of the CDR3 is TGTGCCAGCAGCTTATTTGGGGGCAGCAAGAACACTGAAGCTTTCTTT. It yields the protein CASSLFGGSKNTEAFF. Drawing the rest from reference TRBV7-2 and TRBJ1-1, the complete variable domain is GAGVSQSPSNKVTEKGKDVELRCDPISGHTALYWYRQSLGQGLEFLIYFQGNSAPDKSGLPSDRFSAERTGGSVSTLTIQRTQQEDSAVYLCASSLFGGSKNTEAFFGQGTRLTVV.